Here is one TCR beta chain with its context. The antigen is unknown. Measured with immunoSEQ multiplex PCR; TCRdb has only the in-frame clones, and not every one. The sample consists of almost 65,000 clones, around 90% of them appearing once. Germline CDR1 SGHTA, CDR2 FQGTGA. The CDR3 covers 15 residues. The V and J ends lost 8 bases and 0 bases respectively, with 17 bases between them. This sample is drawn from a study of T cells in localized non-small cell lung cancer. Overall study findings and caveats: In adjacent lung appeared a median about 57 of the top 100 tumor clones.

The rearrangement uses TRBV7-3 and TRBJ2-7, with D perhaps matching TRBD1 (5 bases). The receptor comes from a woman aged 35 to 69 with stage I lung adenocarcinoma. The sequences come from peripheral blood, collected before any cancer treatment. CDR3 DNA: TGTGCCAGCGGGGCACAGCCGAAAAGCTCCTACGAGCAGTACTTC. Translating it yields CASGAQPKSSYEQYF.